These 22 T cell receptor beta chains were all obtained from the same sample, sequenced in a study of blood T cell repertoires in COVID-19. Sequenced by immunoSEQ multiplex PCR; TCRdb stores in-frame clones only, minus some. Of tens of thousands of clones in the sample, 88% were seen once. The sequenced material came from peripheral blood. The receptors were sampled from a human donor in a cohort sampled during active COVID-19.

The chain is built from TRBV14 and TRBJ2-7; 9 positions agree with TRBD2. The junction had 2 bases not matched to a gene; V was cut back by 5 bases and J by 0 bases. Germline CDR1 SGHDN, CDR2 FVKESK. The CDR3 sequence is 14 residues long. CDR3 in DNA: TGTGCCAGCAGCAAAGCGGGGGGCTCCTACGAGCAGTACTTC. Protein product: CASSKAGGSYEQYF.

The chain uses TRBV28 and TRBJ1-1, with 8 bases lining up with TRBD1. Germline values: CDR1 MDHEN, CDR2 SYDVKM. This CDR3 comprises 15 residues. The trim removed 2 bases at V and 5 bases at J, leaving 7 bases unmatched. CDR3 protein: CASSLVGQGRTEAFF. The DNA for the CDR3 is TGTGCCAGCAGTTTAGTTGGACAGGGAAGAACTGAAGCTTTCTTT.

The rearrangement uses TRBV9 and TRBJ1-2; D is uncertain. Trimming shortened V by 3 bases and J by 4 bases, and 7 bases separated the two germline ends. Germline CDR1 reads SGDLS; CDR2 reads YYNGEE. The CDR3 consists of 12 residues. This chain's CDR3 is CASSGGLYGYTF. The CDR3 nucleotides are TGTGCCAGCAGCGGTGGCCTCTATGGCTACACCTTC.

The rearrangement uses TRBV12-5 and TRBJ1-5, with 8 bases aligning to TRBD1. V was pared by 1 base and J by 7 bases, with 6 bases of the junction left unmatched. Germline CDR1 is LGHNT and CDR2 is FRNRAP. CDR3 length equals 15 residues. DNA for the CDR3: TGTGCTAGTGGTTTGGGGACAGGGATGAGGCAGCCCCAGCATTTT. Translating it yields CASGLGTGMRQPQHF.

The CDR3 protein is CASSFQGGGYNEQFF. The CDR3 DNA is TGCGCCAGCAGCTTTCAGGGGGGCGGCTACAATGAGCAGTTCTTC. This chain joins TRBV5-1 and TRBJ2-1, with a weak D call TRBD1 (7 bases). CDR1 is SGHRS, CDR2 YFSETQ, per germline. V was clipped by 2 bases and J by 3 bases, with 12 bases between them. This CDR3 has 15 residues.

Only a few counts were recorded for this clone. This rearrangement joins TRBV3-1 (or the pseudogene TRBV3-2) to TRBJ2-5, with TRBD2 as a possible D gene (6 bases). The CDR3 consists of 17 residues. The germline V gene encodes CDR1 LGHDT and CDR2 YNNKEL (reference sequence). Trimming took 2 bases from V and 5 from J, leaving 21 bases between them. The CDR3 spells CASSQFNRPGGGETQYF. The CDR3 region has the DNA TGTGCCAGCAGCCAATTCAATCGCCCAGGAGGAGGGGAGACCCAGTACTTC.

This chain uses TRBV2 with TRBJ2-3, with TRBD2 as a possible D gene (6 bases). This CDR3 spans 14 amino acids. V shed 6 bases and J shed 4 bases, with 14 bases lying between them. The germline V gene has CDR1 SNHLY and CDR2 FYNNEI. The CDR3 region is CASRETSMADTQYF. The CDR3 coding sequence is TGTGCCAGCAGGGAGACTAGTATGGCAGATACGCAGTATTTT.

The chain combines TRBV7-3 with TRBJ2-2; TRBD1 aligns across 7 bases. Germline CDR1 and CDR2: SGHTA and FQGTGA. J gave up 4 bases and V 6 bases, and 5 bases lay outside the gene matches. This CDR3 is 14 amino acids long. As DNA, the CDR3 is TGTGCCAGCAGAAGGGACAGCCGCACCGGGGAGCTGTTTTTT. The encoded protein is CASRRDSRTGELFF.

This clone was detected once. This chain uses TRBV6-5 with TRBJ1-1; D is ambiguous. Trimming stripped 5 bases from V and 4 bases from J, with 14 bases between. The CDR3 extends over 14 amino acids. The germline V gene encodes CDR1 MNHEY and CDR2 SVGAGI. CDR3 loop: CASSPPGRVTEAFF. The CDR3 DNA reads TGTGCCAGCAGTCCCCCGGGAAGAGTCACTGAAGCTTTCTTT.

The V call is TRBV6-2 or TRBV6-3, the J call TRBJ2-7; 9 bases line up with TRBD1. Germline V lookup: CDR1 MNHEY, CDR2 SVGEGT. The CDR3 is 17 amino acids. V was pared by 5 bases and J by 7 bases, with 18 bases of the junction left unmatched. CDR3 loop: CASSAATAGTGNLEQYF. The CDR3 DNA follows: TGTGCCAGCAGTGCTGCAACGGCCGGGACAGGGAATTTAGAGCAGTACTTC.

This CDR3 is CASSPPGGGNTIYF. CDR3 in DNA: TGTGCCAGCAGCCCTCCAGGGGGAGGAAACACCATATATTTT. This chain connects TRBV3-1 (or the pseudogene TRBV3-2) to TRBJ1-3, with 7 bases lining up with TRBD1. Germline CDR1 LGHDT, CDR2 YNNKEL (reference sequence). V dropped 4 bases and J dropped 4; count of bases not matched to a gene: 4. The CDR3 runs to 14 residues.

The chain employs TRBV18 and TRBJ2-2, with 10 bases that match TRBD2. Unmatched junction bases numbered 6, after V lost 6 bases and J lost 5 bases. The CDR3 sequence is 15 residues long. Germline V gene lookup returns CDR1 KGHSH and CDR2 LQKENI. The DNA for the CDR3 is TGTGCCAGCTCCCCTAGCGGGAGAGGAACCGGGGAGCTGTTTTTT. This translates into CASSPSGRGTGELFF.

The chain combines TRBV7-3 with TRBJ1-2; 10 bases map to TRBD1. The J segment lost 8 bases and the V segment lost 2 bases, leaving 5 bases of the junction unmatched. CDR1 SGHTA and CDR2 FQGTGA come from the germline V gene. The CDR3 is 14 amino acids. The CDR3 is CASSLSGTGVGYTF. The CDR3 DNA reads as TGTGCCAGCAGCTTATCAGGGACAGGGGTAGGCTACACCTTC.

This clone was detected only a few times. The rearrangement links TRBV4-1 to TRBJ1-1; maybe TRBD1 (5 bases). Germline assignment: CDR1 MGHRA and CDR2 YSYEKL. The CDR3 spans 13 residues. Trimming stripped 10 bases from V and 3 bases from J, with 15 bases between. CDR3 region: CANPMGGDTEAFF. CDR3 in DNA: TGCGCCAACCCGATGGGGGGGGACACTGAAGCTTTCTTT.

The chain recombines TRBV19 with TRBJ1-2; 9 nucleotides line up with TRBD1. The CDR3 extends over 18 amino acids. CDR1 LNHDA and CDR2 SQIVND come from the germline V gene (reference sequence). Germline trimming cut 6 bases from V and 3 bases from J; bases unmatched to any gene: 17. The CDR3 loop reads CASRILAPGQGQDYGYTF. As DNA, the CDR3 is TGTGCCAGTAGAATCCTGGCACCGGGACAGGGCCAAGACTATGGCTACACCTTC.

The chain uses TRBV9 and TRBJ1-1; no definite D call. Germline-derived CDR1 and CDR2 are SGDLS and YYNGEE. V shed 3 bases and J shed 0 bases, with 6 bases lying between them. This CDR3 is built from 13 residues. The DNA for the CDR3 is TGTGCCAGCAGCGATGACATGAACACTGAAGCTTTCTTT. Its protein is CASSDDMNTEAFF. Full variable domain (outside the CDR3, taken from reference TRBV9 and TRBJ1-1): DSGVTQTPKHLITATGQRVTLRCSPRSGDLSVYWYQQSLDQGLQFLIQYYNGEERAKGNILERFSAQQFPDLHSELNLSSLELGDSALYFCASSDDMNTEAFFGQGTRLTVV.

The rearrangement links TRBV7-8 to TRBJ2-5, with 11 bases aligning to TRBD2. The CDR3 is 15 residues long. The germline gives CDR1 SGHVS, CDR2 FQNEAQ. With 4 bases clipped from V and 5 bases from J, the junction kept 6 bases outside the gene matches. The CDR3 spells CASSSLAGDGETQYF. DNA for the CDR3: TGTGCCAGCAGCTCACTAGCGGGGGATGGGGAGACCCAGTACTTC.

This chain connects TRBV6-5 to TRBJ2-2, with TRBD1 identical over 11 bases. Per the germline V gene, CDR1 is MNHEY and CDR2 is SVGAGI. Trimming took 6 bases from V and 6 from J; bases not matched to a gene: 6. The CDR3 runs to 15 residues. Written as DNA, the CDR3 is TGTGCCAGCAGCTACGGGACAGGGGGACCCGGGGAGCTGTTTTTT. It yields the protein CASSYGTGGPGELFF.

This rearrangement joins TRBV6-5 to TRBJ2-3; possible D gene TRBD1, 5 bases. Germline values: CDR1 MNHEY, CDR2 SVGAGI. V was pared by 4 bases and J by 0 bases, with 11 bases between. This CDR3 spans 15 amino acids. The CDR3: CASSWKGASTDTQYF. As DNA, the CDR3 is TGTGCCAGCAGTTGGAAAGGGGCTAGCACAGATACGCAGTATTTT.

The chain has TRBV7-8 and TRBJ1-2, with 11 nucleotides matching TRBD1. J was trimmed by 7 bases and V by 1 base; bases with no gene match: 8. Germline lookup yields CDR1 SGHVS and CDR2 FQNEAQ. The CDR3 extends over 16 amino acids. The CDR3 coding sequence is TGTGCCAGCAGCTTAGAGTGGGGGACAGGGGGAATTGGCTACACCTTC. Encoded protein: CASSLEWGTGGIGYTF.

The chain carries TRBV27 and TRBJ1-1; no clear D. The CDR3 loop spans 13 amino acids. V was clipped by 8 bases and J by 1 base, with 11 bases between them. Germline CDR1 and CDR2: MNHEY and SMNVEV (reference sequence). CDR3 nucleotides: TGTGCCAGCCGCTGGCGGGGGAACACTGAAGCTTTCTTT. Translation gives CASRWRGNTEAFF.

This clone was detected only a few times. The rearrangement joins TRBV2 to TRBJ1-5; 10 nucleotides match TRBD1. From germline, CDR1 is SNHLY and CDR2 FYNNEI. The CDR3 is 13 amino acids. V lost 9 bases and J lost 7; bases outside the gene matches: 6. DNA of the CDR3: TGTGCCAGTACCGGGACAGGGGACCAGCCCCAGCATTTT. Protein product: CASTGTGDQPQHF.